The 23 T cell receptor beta chains listed next were all sequenced from one sample in a study of T cells in Graves' hyperthyroidism and ophthalmopathy. Amplification of TCR beta CDR3 regions used RNA as the template. The TCR CDR3 first-round RT-PCR relied on the HTBI primer set. TCRdb re-called the multiplex PCR reads through MiXCR, storing one row per CDR3 protein. The sample lists around 800,000 distinct CDR3 sequences; about two fifths were seen once. The sequenced sample was blood. These receptors were obtained from a man aged 18-30 years with Graves' hyperthyroidism.

This chain uses TRBV6-6 with TRBJ1-4; 9 bases map to TRBD1. CDR3 length equals 15 residues. Trimming removed 7 bases from V and 5 bases from J; junction bases left unmatched: 8. Germline V gene data show CDR1 as MNHNY and CDR2 as SVGAGI (reference sequence). The CDR3 bases are TGTGCCAGCACAAAGGGGACAGGGTTAAATGAAAAACTGTTTTTT. Translation gives CASTKGTGLNEKLFF.

Note on this clonotype: Compared with germline, one end of the junction differs, possibly owing to a read error. The rearrangement links TRBV10-3 to TRBJ1-1; 7 bases map to TRBD1. The germline CDR1 and CDR2 sequences are ENHRY and SYGVKD. The CDR3 is 14 residues long. CDR3 bases: TGTGCCAGGACAGGACCAGGGAAGGCACCCGAAGCTTCCTTT. Translation: CARTGPGKAPEASF.

V and J are TRBV4-2 and TRBJ2-7; 7 nucleotides agree with TRBD2. The germline CDR1 and CDR2 sequences are LGHNA and YNFKEQ. Trimming at V came to 0 bases and at J to 3 bases, leaving 8 bases not matched to a gene. This CDR3 is 16 amino acids long. The CDR3 DNA sequence: TGTGCCAGCAGCCAAGATGCAGCGGGAACCGGCTACGAGCAGTACTTC. Its translation is CASSQDAAGTGYEQYF.

In its sample, this clonotype was seen many times. The chain is built from TRBV2 and TRBJ1-6; TRBD1 matches 9 bases. Trimming cost V 4 bases and J 8 bases; bases outside gene matches: 6. Per the germline V gene, CDR1 is SNHLY and CDR2 is FYNNEI. The CDR3 is 15 amino acids. The CDR3 coding sequence is TGTGCCAGCAGTGTTTGGGGACAGGGTGATTCACCCCTCCACTTT. Amino acids: CASSVWGQGDSPLHF.

The sample holds many counts of this clonotype. The chain recombines TRBV29-1 with TRBJ2-7; 10 bases fit TRBD1. The V and J ends lost 1 base and 6 bases, in that order; junction bases with no gene match: 9. In germline, CDR1 is SQVTM, CDR2 ANQGSEA. CDR3 size: 15 residues. CDR3 in DNA: TGCAGCGTTGAAGTCTGGGACAGGGGCCGAGCCGAGCAGTACTTC. This gives the protein CSVEVWDRGRAEQYF.

A few counts support this clonotype. This rearrangement joins TRBV4-1 to TRBJ2-7; no clear D gene. The CDR3 is 17 amino acids. Trimming removed 1 base from V and 5 bases from J, with 21 bases in between. From germline, CDR1 is MGHRA and CDR2 YSYEKL. The chain's CDR3 is CASSQAGSRRLRDEQYF. The CDR3 DNA follows: TGCGCCAGCAGCCAAGCAGGCTCGAGGCGGCTTAGGGACGAGCAGTACTTC.

The CDR3 nucleotides read TGCAGCGCTTCCGACTTACCGACAGGGGCAACGGATGGCTACACCTTC. It yields the protein CSASDLPTGATDGYTF. V usage is TRBV29-1 and J usage is TRBJ1-2; TRBD1 matches at 8 bases. V was clipped by 7 bases and J by 6 bases; unmatched bases: 19. This CDR3 has 16 residues. Germline-derived CDR1 and CDR2 are SQVTM and ANQGSEA.

The CDR3 loop is CASSHGTSGHGGELFF. The CDR3, as DNA: TGTGCCAGCAGTCACGGGACTAGCGGGCATGGCGGGGAGCTGTTTTTT. The rearrangement uses TRBV25-1 and TRBJ2-2; 12 bases agree with TRBD2. Germline V CDR1 and CDR2: MGHDK, SYGVNS. The ends lost 5 bases at V and 7 bases at J; junction bases unmatched: 8. CDR3 length: 16 amino acids.

This clonotype was seen repeatedly, ten times or more. The chain joins TRBV29-1 to TRBJ1-1, with 10 bases fitting TRBD1. Germline-derived CDR1 and CDR2 are SQVTM and ANQGSEA. J was trimmed by 4 bases and V by 7 bases; bases with no gene match: 6. The length of the CDR3 is 13 residues. This chain's CDR3 is CSGDRGGATEAFF. DNA of the CDR3: TGCAGCGGGGACAGGGGAGGTGCCACTGAAGCTTTCTTT. Full variable domain (outside the CDR3, taken from reference TRBV29-1 and TRBJ1-1): SAVISQKPSRDICQRGTSLTIQCQVDSQVTMMFWYRQQPGQSLTLIATANQGSEATYESGFVIDKFPISRPNLTFSTLTVSNMSPEDSSIYLCSGDRGGATEAFFGQGTRLTVV.

Only a few counts were recorded for this clonotype. This sequence joins TRBV5-1 and TRBJ1-1; D not resolved. Germline-derived CDR1 and CDR2 are SGHRS and YFSETQ. V was clipped by 4 bases and J by 0 bases, with 13 bases between them. This CDR3 region has 15 residues. CDR3 nucleotides: TGCGCCAGCAGCCCTCGTATCGACATGAACACTGAAGCTTTCTTT. Amino acid sequence: CASSPRIDMNTEAFF.

The chain combines TRBV5-1 with TRBJ1-2; TRBD1 agrees at 7 bases. The CDR3 sequence is 15 residues long. Germline lookup yields CDR1 SGHRS and CDR2 YFSETQ. Trimming at V came to 5 bases and at J to 7 bases, leaving 14 bases not matched to a gene. The CDR3 spells CASRDPETGPFGYTF. CDR3 coding DNA: TGCGCCAGCAGGGACCCTGAGACAGGGCCGTTTGGCTACACCTTC.

This clonotype has only a few counts. This sequence joins TRBV6-2 or TRBV6-3 and TRBJ1-1; D gene uncertain. The CDR3 totals 16 residues. V shed 7 bases and J shed 2 bases, with 20 bases lying between them. Germline CDR1 is MNHEY and CDR2 is SVGEGT. The CDR3 DNA is TGTGCCAGCACATTACCCTTCAGGAATTTTAACACTGAAGCTTTCTTT. Translating it yields CASTLPFRNFNTEAFF.

In this sample, this clonotype turned up a few times. The V call is TRBV9, the J call TRBJ2-7; a weak D match, TRBD2 (5 bases). The germline V and J ends were trimmed by 3 bases and 2 bases, with 12 bases remaining between them. This CDR3 is built from 14 residues. Germline loops: CDR1 SGDLS, CDR2 YYNGEE. CDR3 nucleotides: TGTGCCAGCAGCGCTGGACTGTTTCCCTACGAGCAGTACTTC. Its protein is CASSAGLFPYEQYF.

The chain combines TRBV5-1 with TRBJ2-7, with D hard to call. The CDR3 sequence is 14 residues long. Germline lookup yields CDR1 SGHRS and CDR2 YFSETQ. V was trimmed by 0 bases and J by 2 bases, leaving 9 bases between them. This CDR3 is CASSLVHTPYEQYF. The CDR3 nucleotides are TGCGCCAGCAGCTTGGTCCACACTCCCTACGAGCAGTACTTC.

Turning to this clonotype: Being one base from a much bigger clone, this may be a read error. V gene TRBV7-2 combines with J gene TRBJ2-7; D possibly corresponds to TRBD2 (5 bases). The last part of the DNA fits TRBJ2-5 better; the J call may be wrong. CDR3 size: 14 residues. CDR1 SGHTA and CDR2 FQGNSA come from the germline V gene. CDR3 sequence: CASSRSGPLETQYF. The CDR3 DNA follows: TGTGCCAGCAGCCGGAGCGGACCCTTGGAGACCCAGTACTTC.

The rearrangement uses TRBV13 and TRBJ2-7; TRBD1 or TRBD2 may be the D gene (5 bases each). This CDR3 region has 15 residues. V was trimmed by 0 bases and J by 2 bases, leaving 11 bases between them. CDR1 and CDR2 (germline): PRHDT, FYEKMQ (reference sequence). The DNA of the CDR3 is TGTGCCAGCAGCTTAGGCGGGGCAGGAGCCTACGAGCAGTACTTC. Translating gives CASSLGGAGAYEQYF.

The rearrangement joins TRBV7-9 to TRBJ1-5; D gene ambiguous. V lost 7 bases to trimming and J lost 11 bases, with 12 bases between them. The germline CDR1 and CDR2 sequences are SEHNR and FQNEAQ (reference sequence). The CDR3 runs 11 residues. The CDR3 DNA follows: TGTGCCAGCATCTTGGGTGTGACCCAGCATTTT. This gives the protein CASILGVTQHF.

This clonotype was counted many times. The V and J genes are TRBV19 and TRBJ1-6, with D tentatively TRBD1 (6 bases). The germline V gene has CDR1 LNHDA and CDR2 SQIVND (reference sequence). There are 15 residues in the CDR3. The V end lost 5 bases, the J end lost 14 bases, and 22 bases lay between the germline ends. The CDR3 coding sequence is TGTGCCAGTAGTGAAAACGTCCAGGGACAAGGGACCCTCCACTTT. It translates to CASSENVQGQGTLHF.

This clonotype was counted many times. This chain uses TRBV27 with TRBJ1-5, with 7 bases matching TRBD1. Trimming removed 4 bases from V and 3 bases from J; junction bases left unmatched: 3. This CDR3 has 14 amino acids. Germline V lookup: CDR1 MNHEY, CDR2 SMNVEV (reference sequence). The CDR3 reads CASSSRGLNQPQHF. The CDR3 coding sequence is TGTGCCAGCAGTTCGAGGGGGCTCAATCAGCCCCAGCATTTT.

The chain links TRBV5-6 to TRBJ1-2; D remains unclear. From germline, CDR1 is SGHDT and CDR2 YYEEEE. The CDR3 is 14 amino acids. The V gene lost 4 bases and the J gene lost 8 bases, with 18 bases spanning the gap. Here the CDR3 DNA reads TGTGCCAGCAGCGCGCCACAGAGAGTGGGGGGCTACACCTTC. Its protein product is CASSAPQRVGGYTF.

The chain combines TRBV29-1 with TRBJ1-1; 7 bases map to TRBD1. V was pared by 8 bases and J by 6 bases, with 3 bases of the junction left unmatched. The CDR3 covers 10 residues. Germline V gene lookup returns CDR1 SQVTM and CDR2 ANQGSEA. The CDR3 DNA reads TGCAGCTTGAGGGGGCCTGAAGCTTTCTTT. Its translation is CSLRGPEAFF.

This chain connects TRBV20-1 to TRBJ2-7, with D possibly called TRBD1 or TRBD2 (5 bases each). Looked up from germline, CDR1 is DFQATT and CDR2 is SNEGSKA (reference sequence). V dropped 5 bases and J dropped 4 bases, with 15 bases sitting between them. The CDR3 totals 13 residues. The CDR3 DNA sequence: TGCAGTGCTCCTGGGGGTCTTTCGTACGAGCAGTACTTC. This sequence encodes CSAPGGLSYEQYF.

Only a few counts were recorded for this clonotype. The chain recombines TRBV25-1 with TRBJ1-1; a possible D gene is TRBD1 (5 bases). Germline assignment: CDR1 MGHDK and CDR2 SYGVNS. Trimming removed 5 bases from V and 3 bases from J, with 13 bases in between. The CDR3 has 14 amino acids. The CDR3 here is CASSLAGRHTEAFF. The CDR3 DNA reads as TGTGCCAGCAGTTTGGCAGGGCGGCACACTGAAGCTTTCTTT.